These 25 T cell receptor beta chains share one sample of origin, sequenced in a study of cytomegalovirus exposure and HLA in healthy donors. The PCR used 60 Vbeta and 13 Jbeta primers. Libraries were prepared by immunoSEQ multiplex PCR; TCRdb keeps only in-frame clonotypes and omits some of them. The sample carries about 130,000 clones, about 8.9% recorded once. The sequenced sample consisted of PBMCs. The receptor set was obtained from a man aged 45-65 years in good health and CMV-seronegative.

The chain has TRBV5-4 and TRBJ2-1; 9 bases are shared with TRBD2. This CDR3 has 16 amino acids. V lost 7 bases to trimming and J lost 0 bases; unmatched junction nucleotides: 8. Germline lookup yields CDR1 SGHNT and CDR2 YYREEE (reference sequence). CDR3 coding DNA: TGTGCCAGCCTTTATAGCGGGGGCCTCTCCTACAATGAGCAGTTCTTC. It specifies CASLYSGGLSYNEQFF.

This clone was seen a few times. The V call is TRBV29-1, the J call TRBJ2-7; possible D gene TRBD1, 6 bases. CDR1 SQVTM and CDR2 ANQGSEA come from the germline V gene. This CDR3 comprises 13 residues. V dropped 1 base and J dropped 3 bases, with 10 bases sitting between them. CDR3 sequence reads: CSVEGQQGYEQYF. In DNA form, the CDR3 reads TGCAGCGTTGAAGGGCAACAGGGCTACGAGCAGTACTTC.

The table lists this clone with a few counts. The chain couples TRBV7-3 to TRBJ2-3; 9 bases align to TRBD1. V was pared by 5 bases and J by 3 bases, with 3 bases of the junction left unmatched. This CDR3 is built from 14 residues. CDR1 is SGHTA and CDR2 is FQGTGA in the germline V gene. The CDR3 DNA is TGTGCCAGCAGCCTGGACAGGGGAACAGATACGCAGTATTTT. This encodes CASSLDRGTDTQYF.

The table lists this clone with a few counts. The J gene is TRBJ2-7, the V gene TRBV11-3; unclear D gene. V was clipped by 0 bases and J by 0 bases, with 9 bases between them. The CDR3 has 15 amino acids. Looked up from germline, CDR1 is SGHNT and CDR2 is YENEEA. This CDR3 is CASSLDAARSYEQYF. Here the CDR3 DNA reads TGTGCCAGCAGCTTAGATGCAGCGCGCTCCTACGAGCAGTACTTC.

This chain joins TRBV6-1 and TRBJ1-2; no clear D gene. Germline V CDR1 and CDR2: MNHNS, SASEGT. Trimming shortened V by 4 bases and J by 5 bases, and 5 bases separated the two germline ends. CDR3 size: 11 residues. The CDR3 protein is CASSVSYGYTF. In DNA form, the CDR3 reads TGTGCCAGCAGTGTGTCATATGGCTACACCTTC.

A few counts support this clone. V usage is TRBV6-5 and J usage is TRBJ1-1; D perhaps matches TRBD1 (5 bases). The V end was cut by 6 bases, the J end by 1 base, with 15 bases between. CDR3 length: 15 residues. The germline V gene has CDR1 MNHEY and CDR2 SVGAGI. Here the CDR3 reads CASSLDRRGNTEAFF. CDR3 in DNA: TGTGCCAGCAGCCTCGACAGACGAGGGAACACTGAAGCTTTCTTT.

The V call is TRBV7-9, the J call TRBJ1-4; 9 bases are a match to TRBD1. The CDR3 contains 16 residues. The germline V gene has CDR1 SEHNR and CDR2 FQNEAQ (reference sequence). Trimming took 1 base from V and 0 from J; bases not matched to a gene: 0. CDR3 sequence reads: CASSLGQGATNEKLFF. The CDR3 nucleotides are TGTGCCAGCAGCTTAGGACAGGGGGCAACTAATGAAAAACTGTTTTTT.

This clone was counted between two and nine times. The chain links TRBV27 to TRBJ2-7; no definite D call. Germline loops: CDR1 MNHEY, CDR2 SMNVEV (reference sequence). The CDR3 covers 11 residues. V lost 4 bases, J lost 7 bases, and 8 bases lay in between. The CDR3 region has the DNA TGTGCCAGCAGTTCTATCAAGGAGCAGTACTTC. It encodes CASSSIKEQYF.

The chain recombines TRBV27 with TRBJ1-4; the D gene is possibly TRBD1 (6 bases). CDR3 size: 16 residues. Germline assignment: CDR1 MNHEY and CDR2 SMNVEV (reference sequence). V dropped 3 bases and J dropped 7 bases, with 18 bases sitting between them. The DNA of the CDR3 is TGTGCCAGCAGTTTTTTAACCGGGACACGCCCTGAAAAACTGTTTTTT. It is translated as CASSFLTGTRPEKLFF.

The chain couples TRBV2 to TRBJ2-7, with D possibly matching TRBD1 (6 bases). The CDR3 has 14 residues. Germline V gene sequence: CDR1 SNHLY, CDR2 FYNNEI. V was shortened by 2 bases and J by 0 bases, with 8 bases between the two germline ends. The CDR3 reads CASSETGNSYEQYF. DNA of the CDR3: TGTGCCAGCAGTGAAACAGGGAACTCCTACGAGCAGTACTTC.

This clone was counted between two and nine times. The CDR3 nucleotides read TGTGCCAGTAGTATAAGATCAGGACAGAATCAGCCCCAGCATTTT. Protein sequence: CASSIRSGQNQPQHF. The chain carries TRBV19 and TRBJ1-5; perhaps TRBD1 as D (6 bases). There are 15 residues in the CDR3. V was cut by 2 bases and J by 4 bases, with 12 bases left in between. In germline, CDR1 is LNHDA, CDR2 SQIVND (reference sequence).

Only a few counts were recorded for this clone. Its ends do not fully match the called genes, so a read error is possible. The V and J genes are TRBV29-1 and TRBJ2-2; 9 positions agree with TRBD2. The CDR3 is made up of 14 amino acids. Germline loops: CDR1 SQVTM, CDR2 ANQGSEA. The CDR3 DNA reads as TGCAGGGTTGAGGGGCGGGGGGGCCACGGGGAGCTGTTTTTT. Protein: CRVEGRGGHGELFF.

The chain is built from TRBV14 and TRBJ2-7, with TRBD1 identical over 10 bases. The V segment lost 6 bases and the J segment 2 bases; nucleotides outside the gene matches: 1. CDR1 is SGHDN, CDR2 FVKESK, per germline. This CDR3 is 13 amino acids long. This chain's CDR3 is CASRDRGAYEQYF. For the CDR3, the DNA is TGTGCCAGCAGGGACAGGGGGGCCTACGAGCAGTACTTC.

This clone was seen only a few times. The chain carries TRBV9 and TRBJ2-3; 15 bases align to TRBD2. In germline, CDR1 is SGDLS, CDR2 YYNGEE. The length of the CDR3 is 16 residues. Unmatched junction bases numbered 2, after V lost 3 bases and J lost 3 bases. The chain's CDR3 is CASSAGLAGGTDTQYF. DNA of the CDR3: TGTGCCAGCAGCGCGGGACTAGCGGGAGGAACAGATACGCAGTATTTT.

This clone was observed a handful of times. The CDR3 loop is CSVGTGVAEQFF. The CDR3 DNA is TGCAGCGTCGGGACAGGGGTGGCTGAGCAGTTCTTC. The J gene is TRBJ2-1, the V gene TRBV29-1; 10 positions agree with TRBD1. The CDR3 has 12 residues. The germline V gene has CDR1 SQVTM and CDR2 ANQGSEA. V lost 6 bases and J lost 9; bases outside the gene matches: 5.

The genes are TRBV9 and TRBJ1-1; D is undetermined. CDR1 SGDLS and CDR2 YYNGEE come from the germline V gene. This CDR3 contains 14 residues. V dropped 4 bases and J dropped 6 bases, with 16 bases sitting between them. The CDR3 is CASSTSAKQAEAFF. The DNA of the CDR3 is TGTGCCAGCAGCACTAGCGCCAAACAAGCTGAAGCTTTCTTT.

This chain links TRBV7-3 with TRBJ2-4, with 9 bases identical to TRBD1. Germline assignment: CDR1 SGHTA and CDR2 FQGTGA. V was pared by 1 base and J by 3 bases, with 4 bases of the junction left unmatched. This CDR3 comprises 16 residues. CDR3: CASSLMGQGGKNIQYF. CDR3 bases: TGTGCCAGCAGCTTAATGGGACAGGGTGGCAAAAACATTCAGTACTTC.

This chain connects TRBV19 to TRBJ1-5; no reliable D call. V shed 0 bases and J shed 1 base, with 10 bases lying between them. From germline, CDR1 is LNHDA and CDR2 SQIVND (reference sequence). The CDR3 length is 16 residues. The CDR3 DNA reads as TGTGCCAGTAGTATAGATTTTCCGGGGAGCAATCAGCCCCAGCATTTT. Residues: CASSIDFPGSNQPQHF.

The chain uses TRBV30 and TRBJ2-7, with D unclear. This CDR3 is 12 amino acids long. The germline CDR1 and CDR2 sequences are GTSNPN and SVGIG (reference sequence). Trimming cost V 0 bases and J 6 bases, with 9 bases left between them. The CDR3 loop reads CAWSVLPPEQYF. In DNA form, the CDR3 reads TGTGCCTGGAGTGTACTCCCACCCGAGCAGTACTTC.

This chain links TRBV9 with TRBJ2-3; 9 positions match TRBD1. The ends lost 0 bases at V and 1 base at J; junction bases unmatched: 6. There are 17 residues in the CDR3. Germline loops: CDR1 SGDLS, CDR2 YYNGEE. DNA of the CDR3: TGTGCCAGCAGCGTAGCTACAGGGGGCGTAGGCACAGATACGCAGTATTTT. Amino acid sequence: CASSVATGGVGTDTQYF.

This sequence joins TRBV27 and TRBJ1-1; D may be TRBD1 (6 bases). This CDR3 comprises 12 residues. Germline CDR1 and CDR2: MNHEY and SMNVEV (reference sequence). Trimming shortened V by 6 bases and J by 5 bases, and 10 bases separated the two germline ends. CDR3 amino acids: CASRERGTEAFF. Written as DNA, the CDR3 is TGTGCCAGCAGGGAAAGGGGGACTGAAGCTTTCTTT.

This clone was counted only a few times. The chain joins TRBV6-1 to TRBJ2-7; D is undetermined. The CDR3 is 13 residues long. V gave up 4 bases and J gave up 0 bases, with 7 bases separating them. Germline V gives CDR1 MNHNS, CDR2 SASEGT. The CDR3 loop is CASSGQRSYEQYF. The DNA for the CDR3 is TGTGCCAGCAGTGGACAACGCTCCTACGAGCAGTACTTC.

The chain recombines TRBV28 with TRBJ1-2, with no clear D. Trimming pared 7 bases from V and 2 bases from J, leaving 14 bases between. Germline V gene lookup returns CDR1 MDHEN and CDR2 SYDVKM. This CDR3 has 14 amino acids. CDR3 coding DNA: TGTGCCAGCATCCCTACCCCGGGAAACTATGGCTACACCTTC. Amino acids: CASIPTPGNYGYTF.

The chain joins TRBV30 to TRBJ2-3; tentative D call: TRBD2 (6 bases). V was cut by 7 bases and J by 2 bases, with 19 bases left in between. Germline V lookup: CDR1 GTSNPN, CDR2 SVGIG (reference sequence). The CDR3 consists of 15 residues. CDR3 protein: CALLLAVRATDTQYF. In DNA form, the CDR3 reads TGTGCCTTGTTACTAGCTGTTCGGGCCACAGATACGCAGTATTTT.

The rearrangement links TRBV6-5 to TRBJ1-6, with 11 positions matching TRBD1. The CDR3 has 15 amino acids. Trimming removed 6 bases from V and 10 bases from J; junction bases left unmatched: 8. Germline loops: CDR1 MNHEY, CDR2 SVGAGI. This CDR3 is CASSSGTGGQSPLHF. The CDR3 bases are TGTGCCAGCAGCTCCGGGACAGGGGGTCAATCACCCCTCCACTTT.